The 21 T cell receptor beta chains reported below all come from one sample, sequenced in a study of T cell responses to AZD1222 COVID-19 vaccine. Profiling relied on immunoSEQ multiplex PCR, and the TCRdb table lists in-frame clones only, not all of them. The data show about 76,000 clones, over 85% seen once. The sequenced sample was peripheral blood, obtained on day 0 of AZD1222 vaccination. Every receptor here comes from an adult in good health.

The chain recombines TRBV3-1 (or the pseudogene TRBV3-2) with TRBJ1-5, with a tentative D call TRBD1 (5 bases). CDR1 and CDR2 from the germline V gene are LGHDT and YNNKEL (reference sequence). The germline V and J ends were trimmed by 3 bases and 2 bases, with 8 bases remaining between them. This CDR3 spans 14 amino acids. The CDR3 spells CASSQRGGNQPQHF. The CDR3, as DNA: TGTGCCAGCAGCCAGAGAGGGGGCAATCAGCCCCAGCATTTT.

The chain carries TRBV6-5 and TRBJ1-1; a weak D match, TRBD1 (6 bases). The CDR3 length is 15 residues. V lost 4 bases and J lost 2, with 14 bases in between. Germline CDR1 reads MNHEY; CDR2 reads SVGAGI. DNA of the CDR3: TGTGCCAGCAGTTCCCCGGGGACACTCAACACTGAAGCTTTCTTT. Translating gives CASSSPGTLNTEAFF.

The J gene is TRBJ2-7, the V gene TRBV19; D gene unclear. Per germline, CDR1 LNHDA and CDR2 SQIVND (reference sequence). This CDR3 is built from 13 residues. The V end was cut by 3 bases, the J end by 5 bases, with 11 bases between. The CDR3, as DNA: TGTGCCAGTAGTATGGTTCTTGGTGACGAGCAGTACTTC. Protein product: CASSMVLGDEQYF.

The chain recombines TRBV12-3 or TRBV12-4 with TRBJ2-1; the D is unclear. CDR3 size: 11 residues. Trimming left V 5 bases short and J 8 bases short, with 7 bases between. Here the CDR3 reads CASSQTHEQFF. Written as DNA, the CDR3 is TGTGCCAGCAGTCAGACCCATGAGCAGTTCTTC.

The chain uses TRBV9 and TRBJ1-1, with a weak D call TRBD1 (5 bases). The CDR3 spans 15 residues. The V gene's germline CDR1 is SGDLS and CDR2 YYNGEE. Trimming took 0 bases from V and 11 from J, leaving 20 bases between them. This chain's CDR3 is CASSVVPSRGVSAFF. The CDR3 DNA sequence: TGTGCCAGCAGCGTAGTCCCGTCCCGAGGGGTTTCGGCTTTCTTT.

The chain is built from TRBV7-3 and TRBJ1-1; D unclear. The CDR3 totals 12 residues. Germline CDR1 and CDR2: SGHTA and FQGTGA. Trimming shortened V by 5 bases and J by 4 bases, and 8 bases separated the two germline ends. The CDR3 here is CASSPASTEAFF. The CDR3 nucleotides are TGTGCCAGCAGCCCCGCGAGCACTGAAGCTTTCTTT.

The CDR3 is CASSSQGARNTIYF. In DNA, the CDR3 is TGTGCCAGCAGTTCACAGGGGGCGAGGAACACCATATATTTT. The gene calls are TRBV6-5 and TRBJ1-3; 9 bases map to TRBD1. The CDR3 has 14 amino acids. Germline CDR1 is MNHEY and CDR2 is SVGAGI. V shed 4 bases, J shed 7 bases, and the junction held 5 bases outside the gene matches.

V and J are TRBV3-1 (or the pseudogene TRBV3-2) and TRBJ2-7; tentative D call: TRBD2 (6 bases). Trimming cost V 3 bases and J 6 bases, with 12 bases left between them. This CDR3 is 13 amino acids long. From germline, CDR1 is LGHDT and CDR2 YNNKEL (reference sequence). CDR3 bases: TGTGCCAGCAGCCATGGGACTTATGGCGAGCAGTACTTC. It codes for CASSHGTYGEQYF.

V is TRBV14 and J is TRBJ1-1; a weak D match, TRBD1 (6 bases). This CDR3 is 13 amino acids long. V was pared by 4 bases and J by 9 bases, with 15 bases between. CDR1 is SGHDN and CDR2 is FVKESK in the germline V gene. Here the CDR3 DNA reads TGTGCCAGCAGCCTAGACCTCAGGGGTAAAGCTTTCTTT. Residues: CASSLDLRGKAFF.

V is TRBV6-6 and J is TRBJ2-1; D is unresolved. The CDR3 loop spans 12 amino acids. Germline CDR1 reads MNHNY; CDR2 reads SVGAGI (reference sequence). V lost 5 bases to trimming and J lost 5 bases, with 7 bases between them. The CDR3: CASSDWNNEQFF. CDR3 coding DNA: TGTGCCAGCAGTGACTGGAACAATGAGCAGTTCTTC.

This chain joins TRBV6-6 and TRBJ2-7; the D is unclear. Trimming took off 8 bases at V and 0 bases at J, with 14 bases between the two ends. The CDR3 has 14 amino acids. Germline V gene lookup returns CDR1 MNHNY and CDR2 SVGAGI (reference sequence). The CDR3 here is CASVRAGDSYEQYF. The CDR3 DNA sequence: TGTGCCAGCGTTAGGGCAGGTGACTCCTACGAGCAGTACTTC.

The CDR3 is CASRWGNNEQFF. In nucleotides, the CDR3 is TGTGCCAGCCGGTGGGGGAACAATGAGCAGTTCTTC. The V and J genes are TRBV12-3 or TRBV12-4 and TRBJ2-1, with D perhaps TRBD1 or TRBD2 (5 bases each). The CDR3 length is 12 residues. V was clipped by 8 bases and J by 5 bases, with 10 bases between them.

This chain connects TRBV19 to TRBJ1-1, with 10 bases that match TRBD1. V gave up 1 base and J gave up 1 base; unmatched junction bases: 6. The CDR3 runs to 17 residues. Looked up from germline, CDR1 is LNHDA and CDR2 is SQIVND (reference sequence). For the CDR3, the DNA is TGTGCCAGTAGTATAGTGACAGGGGGCATAGGGAACACTGAAGCTTTCTTT. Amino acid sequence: CASSIVTGGIGNTEAFF.

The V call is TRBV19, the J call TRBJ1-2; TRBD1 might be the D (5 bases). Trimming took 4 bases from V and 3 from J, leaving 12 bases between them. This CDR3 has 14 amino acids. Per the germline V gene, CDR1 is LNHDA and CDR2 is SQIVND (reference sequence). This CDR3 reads CASSRGTTDYGYTF. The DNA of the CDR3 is TGTGCCAGTAGTAGGGGGACGACGGACTATGGCTACACCTTC. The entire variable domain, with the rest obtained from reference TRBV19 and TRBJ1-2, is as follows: DGGITQSPKYLFRKEGQNVTLSCEQNLNHDAMYWYRQDPGQGLRLIYYSQIVNDFQKGDIAEGYSVSREKKESFPLTVTSAQKNPTAFYLCASSRGTTDYGYTFGSGTRLTVV.

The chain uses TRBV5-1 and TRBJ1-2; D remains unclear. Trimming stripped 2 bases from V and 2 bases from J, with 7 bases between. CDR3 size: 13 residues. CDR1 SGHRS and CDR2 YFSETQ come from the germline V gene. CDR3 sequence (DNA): TGCGCCAGCAGCTTAAGCGAGAACTATGGCTACACCTTC. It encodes CASSLSENYGYTF.

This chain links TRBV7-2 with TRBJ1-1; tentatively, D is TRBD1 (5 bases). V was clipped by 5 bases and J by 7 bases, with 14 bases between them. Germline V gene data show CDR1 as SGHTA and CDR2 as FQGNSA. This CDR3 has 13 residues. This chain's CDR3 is CASSEGRRIEAFF. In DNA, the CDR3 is TGTGCCAGCAGCGAGGGGAGGCGGATTGAAGCTTTCTTT.

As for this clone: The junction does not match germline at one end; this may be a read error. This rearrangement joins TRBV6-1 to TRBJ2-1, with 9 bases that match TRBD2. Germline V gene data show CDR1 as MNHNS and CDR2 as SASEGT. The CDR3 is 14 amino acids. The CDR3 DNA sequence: TGTGCCAGCAGAGAAGCGGGGGGCCGGGTAGAGCAGTTCTTC. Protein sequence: CASREAGGRVEQFF.

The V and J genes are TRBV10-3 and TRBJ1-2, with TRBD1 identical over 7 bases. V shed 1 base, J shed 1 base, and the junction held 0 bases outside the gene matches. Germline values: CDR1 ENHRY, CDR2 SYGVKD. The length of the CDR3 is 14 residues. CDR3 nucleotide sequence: TGTGCCATCAGTGAGTGGACAGGTAACTATGGCTACACCTTC. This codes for CAISEWTGNYGYTF.

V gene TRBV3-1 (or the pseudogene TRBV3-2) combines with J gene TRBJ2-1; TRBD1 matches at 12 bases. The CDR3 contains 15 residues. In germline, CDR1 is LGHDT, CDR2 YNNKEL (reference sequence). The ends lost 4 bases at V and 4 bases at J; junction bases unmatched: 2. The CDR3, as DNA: TGTGCCAGCAGCCGGGACAGGGGGCATTACAATGAGCAGTTCTTC. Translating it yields CASSRDRGHYNEQFF.

CDR3 in DNA: TGTGCCAGCAGCCGGCACAGTAGTACGAGGGGCTACACCTTC. This encodes CASSRHSSTRGYTF. The chain recombines TRBV7-9 with TRBJ1-2, with D hard to call. CDR1 is SEHNR, CDR2 FQNEAQ, per germline (reference sequence). V gave up 5 bases and J gave up 8 bases, with 18 bases separating them. This CDR3 is 14 amino acids long. Full variable domain (missing parts from reference TRBV7-9 and TRBJ1-2): DTGVSQNPRHKITKRGQNVTFRCDPISEHNRLYWYRQTLGQGPEFLTYFQNEAQLEKSRLLSDRFSAERPKGSFSTLEIQRTEQGDSAMYLCASSRHSSTRGYTFGSGTRLTVV.

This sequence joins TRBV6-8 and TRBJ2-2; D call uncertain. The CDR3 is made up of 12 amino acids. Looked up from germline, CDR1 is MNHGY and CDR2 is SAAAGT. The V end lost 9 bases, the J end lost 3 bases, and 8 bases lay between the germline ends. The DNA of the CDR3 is TGTGCCAGTTGGGGTGACACCGGGGAGCTGTTTTTT. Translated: CASWGDTGELFF.